This T cell receptor (beta chain) was obtained from a study of T cell responses to AZD1222 COVID-19 vaccine. As concerns this clone: Its antigen is not known.

The table came from immunoSEQ multiplex PCR; TCRdb's copy has only in-frame clones and leaves some out. The profile covers fewer than 110,000 clones, with less than 95% appearing a single time and around 4.8% taken by the ten largest. Trimming stripped 1 base from V and 4 bases from J, with 13 bases between. The CDR3 loop spans 15 amino acids. Germline assignment: CDR1 MGHRA and CDR2 YSYEKL. Regarding the study as a whole: Two AZD1222 administrations were followed by greater Spike-specific TCR breadth and depth.

The chain combines TRBV4-1 with TRBJ1-2; no firm D call. This sequence originates from an adult in good health. Here the sequenced sample was peripheral blood, taken on day 0 of AZD1222 vaccination. CDR3 loop: CASSQGPFLAYGYTF. The CDR3 nucleotides read TGCGCCAGCAGCCAAGGGCCGTTCCTGGCCTATGGCTACACCTTC.